This entry lists 6 T cell receptor beta chains sequenced from one sample in a study of radiation and T cells in renal cell carcinoma (dated by TCRdb to 2020 to 2021). Libraries came from the immunoSEQ multiplex PCR assay. In its TCRdb copy, this immuneACCESS table keeps in-frame sequences only and misses some clones. Where compared with another copy, unresolved V genes explain less than half of these, and the others have no known cause. The sample data list 60,000 to 95,000 clones, and over 65% of these were observed just once. Jointly, the top ten make up 2% to 3% of the sample. In light of the paper, this sample's time point label describes: blood 4 weeks post-SBRT, at nephrectomy. The treatment or condition label corresponds to: 15 Gy SBRT to primary tumor, nephrectomy 4 weeks later. The sequencing used blood, collected from a patient whose treatment included radiotherapy and nephrectomy. Receptor source: a woman in her fifties or sixties with renal cell carcinoma.

This rearrangement joins TRBV6-5 to TRBJ1-1; 8 nucleotides agree with TRBD1. CDR1 is MNHEY and CDR2 is SVGAGI in the germline V gene. V shed 5 bases and J 7 bases; nucleotides not matched to a gene: 12. The CDR3 is 15 amino acids. CDR3 nucleotides: TGTGCCAGCAGTCCCCCAGACAGGGGCGACAATGAAGCTTTCTTT. This translates into CASSPPDRGDNEAFF.

Of note for this clone: The same CDR3 is also encoded by other DNA sequences in this sample. The chain employs TRBV19 and TRBJ2-7, with 11 bases lining up with TRBD2. V was clipped by 6 bases and J by 3 bases; unmatched bases: 4. Germline CDR1 and CDR2: LNHDA and SQIVND (reference sequence). This CDR3 is 14 amino acids long. The chain's CDR3 is CASSPGTSGYEQYF. CDR3 nucleotides: TGTGCCAGTAGCCCCGGGACTAGCGGCTACGAGCAGTACTTC.

This clone was observed a few times. The rearrangement links TRBV6-5 to TRBJ1-6; 7 bases line up with TRBD1. V was pared by 8 bases and J by 9 bases, with 7 bases of the junction left unmatched. The CDR3 extends over 13 amino acids. The germline gives CDR1 MNHEY, CDR2 SVGAGI. DNA of the CDR3: TGTGCCAGCCGAGACAGGGTTGGTTCACCCCTCCACTTT. This translates into CASRDRVGSPLHF.

The chain links TRBV7-2 to TRBJ1-2; D is unresolved. In germline, CDR1 is SGHTA, CDR2 FQGNSA. The CDR3 runs 12 residues. V shed 1 base and J shed 6 bases, with 6 bases lying between them. This CDR3 reads CASSLVADGYTF. The CDR3 region has the DNA TGTGCCAGCAGCTTAGTGGCGGATGGCTACACCTTC.

This clone was counted only a few times. The genes are TRBV18 and TRBJ1-5; TRBD1 is a possible D gene (5 bases). Per the germline V gene, CDR1 is KGHSH and CDR2 is LQKENI. V lost 5 bases to trimming and J lost 0 bases, with 8 bases between them. The CDR3 sequence is 14 residues long. In nucleotides, the CDR3 is TGTGCCAGCTCAGCAGGGTATAGCAATCAGCCCCAGCATTTT. Residues: CASSAGYSNQPQHF.

The rearrangement uses TRBV29-1 and TRBJ2-1; 7 bases are a match to TRBD2. The CDR3 sequence is 16 residues long. Germline values: CDR1 SQVTM, CDR2 ANQGSEA. V lost 4 bases, J lost 3 bases, and 12 bases stayed unmatched. DNA of the CDR3: TGCAGCGTTGTTCTTCAAGGGAGGGTAGTCTACAATGAGCAGTTCTTC. As protein: CSVVLQGRVVYNEQFF.